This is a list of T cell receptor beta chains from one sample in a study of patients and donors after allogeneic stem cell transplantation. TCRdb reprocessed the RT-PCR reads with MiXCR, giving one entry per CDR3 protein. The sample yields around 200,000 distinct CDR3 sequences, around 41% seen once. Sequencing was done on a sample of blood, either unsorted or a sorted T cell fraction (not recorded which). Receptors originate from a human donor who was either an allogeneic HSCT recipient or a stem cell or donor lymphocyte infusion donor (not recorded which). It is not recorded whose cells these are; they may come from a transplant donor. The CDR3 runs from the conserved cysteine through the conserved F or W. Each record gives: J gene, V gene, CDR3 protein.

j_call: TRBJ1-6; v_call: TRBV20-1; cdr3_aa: CSARWGRDSPLHF
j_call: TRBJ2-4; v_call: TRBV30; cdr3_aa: CAWSVWGNIQYF
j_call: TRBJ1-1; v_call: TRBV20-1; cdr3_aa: CSASEAFF
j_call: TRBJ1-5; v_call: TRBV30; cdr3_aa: CAWSVQRARQPQHF
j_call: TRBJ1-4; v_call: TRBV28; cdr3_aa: CASSHRLTNEKLFF
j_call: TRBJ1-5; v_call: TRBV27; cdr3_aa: CASRPLGQSNQPQHF
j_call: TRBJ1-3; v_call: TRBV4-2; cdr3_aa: CASSQEVTSGNTIYF
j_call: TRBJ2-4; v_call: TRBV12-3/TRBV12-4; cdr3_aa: CASSLAGDRTLAKNIQYF
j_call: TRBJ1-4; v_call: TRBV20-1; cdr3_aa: CSAREEGPTLEKLFF
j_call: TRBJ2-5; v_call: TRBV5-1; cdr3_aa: CASRFLDREQETQYF
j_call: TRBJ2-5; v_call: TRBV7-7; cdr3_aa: CASSLGAGETQYF
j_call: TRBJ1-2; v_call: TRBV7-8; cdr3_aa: CASSPRVRENGYTF
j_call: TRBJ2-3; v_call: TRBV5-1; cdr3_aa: CASSQIAGVADTQYF
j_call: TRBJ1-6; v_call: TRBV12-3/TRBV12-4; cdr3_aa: CASSRSLGQYNSPLHF
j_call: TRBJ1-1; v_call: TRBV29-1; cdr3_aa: CSVGKSDHSNTEAFF
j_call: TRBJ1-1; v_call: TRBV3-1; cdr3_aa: CASSQVRGGLTEAFF
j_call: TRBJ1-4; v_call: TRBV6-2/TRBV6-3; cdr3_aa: CASSAQGAKKEKLFF
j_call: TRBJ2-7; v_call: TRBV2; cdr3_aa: CASRTTGGSYEQYF
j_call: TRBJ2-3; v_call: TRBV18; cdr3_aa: CASSPVRKLNTQYF
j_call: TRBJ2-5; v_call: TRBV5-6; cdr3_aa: CASSFGESTQYF
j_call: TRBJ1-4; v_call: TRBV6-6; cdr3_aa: CASSYREGEKLFF
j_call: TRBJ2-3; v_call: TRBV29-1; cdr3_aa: CSVARSRDTQYF
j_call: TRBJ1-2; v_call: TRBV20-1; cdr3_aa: CSAIIGPNYGYTF
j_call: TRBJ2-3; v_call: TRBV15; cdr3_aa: CATSSPLERPFTDTQYF
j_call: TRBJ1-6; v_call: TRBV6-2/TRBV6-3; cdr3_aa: CASTRGQENSPLHF
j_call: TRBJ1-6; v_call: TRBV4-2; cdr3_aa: CASSQLGRGKSNSPLHF
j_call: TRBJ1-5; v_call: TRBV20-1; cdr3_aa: CSARGQGNQPQHF
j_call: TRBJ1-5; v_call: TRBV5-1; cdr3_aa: CASSLEAGLNQPQHF
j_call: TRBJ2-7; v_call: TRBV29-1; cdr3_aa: CSVTQQEFPYEQYF
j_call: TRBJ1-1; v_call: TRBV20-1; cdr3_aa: CSARVSMNTEAFF
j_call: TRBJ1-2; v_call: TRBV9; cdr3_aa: CASSAYRGTGEGYTF
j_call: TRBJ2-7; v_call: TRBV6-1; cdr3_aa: CASSSRQGRTYEQYF
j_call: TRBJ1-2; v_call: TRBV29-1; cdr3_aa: CSAQGLFYGYTF
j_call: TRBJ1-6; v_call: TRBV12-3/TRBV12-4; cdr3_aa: CASSLGSDSFNSPLHF
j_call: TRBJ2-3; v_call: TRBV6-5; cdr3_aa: CASSYSGTSGGTLTDTQYF
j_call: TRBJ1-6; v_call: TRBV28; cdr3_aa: CASNQGRHYNSPLHF
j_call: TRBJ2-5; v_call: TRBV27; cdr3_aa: CASSRRRQETQYF